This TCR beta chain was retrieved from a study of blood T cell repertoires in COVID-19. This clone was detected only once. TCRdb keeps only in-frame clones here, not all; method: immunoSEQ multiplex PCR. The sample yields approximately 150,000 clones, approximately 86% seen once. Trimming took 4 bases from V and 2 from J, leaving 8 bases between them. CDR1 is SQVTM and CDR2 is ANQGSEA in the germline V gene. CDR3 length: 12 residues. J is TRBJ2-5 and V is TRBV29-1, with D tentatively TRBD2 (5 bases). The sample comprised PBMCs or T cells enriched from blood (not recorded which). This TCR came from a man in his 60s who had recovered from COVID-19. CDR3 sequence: CSVVRGQETQYF. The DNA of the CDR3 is TGCAGCGTTGTACGGGGACAAGAGACCCAGTACTTC. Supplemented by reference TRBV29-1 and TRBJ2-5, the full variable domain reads SAVISQKPSRDICQRGTSLTIQCQVDSQVTMMFWYRQQPGQSLTLIATANQGSEATYESGFVIDKFPISRPNLTFSTLTVSNMSPEDSSIYLCSVVRGQETQYFGPGTRLLVL.